This T cell receptor beta chain is drawn from a study of post-analysis software for immune sequencing data. To note about this clonotype: Antigen specificity is unknown.

Unique molecular identifiers tagged the TCR beta cDNA libraries. TCRdb ran MiXCR on the PCR reads and lists one entry per CDR3 protein. The sample carries around 500,000 distinct CDR3 sequences, 30% to 40% recorded once. Study-wide results and caveats: In patients, about 5 TRBV segments were more frequent than in controls, with TRBV5-6, TRBV5-1 and TRBV20-1 among them. Controls significantly exceeded multiple sclerosis patients in normalized Chao1 diversity.

V was cut by 6 bases and J by 1 base, with 9 bases left in between. This CDR3 is built from 13 residues. Germline lookup yields CDR1 SNHLY and CDR2 FYNNEI. The clonotype was recovered from a girl aged 2 to 17 with multiple sclerosis. The sample consisted of blood. The chain employs TRBV2 and TRBJ1-1, with D possibly being TRBD1 (5 bases). The CDR3 here is CASRNGQNTEAFF. CDR3 coding DNA: TGTGCCAGCAGAAACGGACAGAACACTGAAGCTTTCTTT.